This T cell receptor beta chain emerged from a study of T-cell reconstitution after alpha-beta-depleted transplantation in children. Regarding the study as a whole: Newly produced T cells mostly provided counts and TCRbeta diversity after one year, as hyperexpanded clones declined. The origin of alpha-beta T cells about two months after transplant was reportedly several hundred expanded graft clones. For some patients, TCRbeta diversity was high at day 60 because of recipient T cells and thymic progenitors that survived.

Remarks on this clonotype: Its target is not known.

Germline CDR1 reads MNHEY; CDR2 reads SMNVEV (reference sequence). V was cut by 6 bases and J by 2 bases, with 11 bases left in between. The CDR3 is 15 amino acids. The authors prepared the TCRbeta library with unique molecular identifiers. From the PCR reads, TCRdb called clonotypes with MiXCR, one entry per CDR3 protein. The table includes fewer than 550,000 distinct CDR3 sequences, roughly a tenth detected once. The sequence was obtained from a child aged 2 to 9 with inherited bone marrow failure, due to receive a stem cell transplant. The V gene is TRBV27, the J gene TRBJ2-6; D remains ambiguous. Sequencing used PBMCs, obtained before TCRalphabeta/CD19-depleted stem cell transplant. CDR3 coding DNA: TGTGCCAGCAGGCTAGGACGGGCTGGGGCCAACGTCCTGACTTTC. Its protein product is CASRLGRAGANVLTF.